Each of the 18 T cell receptor beta chains below was sequenced from the same sample in a study of blood T cell repertoires in COVID-19. Profiled with immunoSEQ multiplex PCR; TCRdb holds only in-frame clones, not every one. The sample shows about 260,000 clones, roughly 90% of them seen only once. Sequencing input: peripheral blood. The receptors were gathered from a human donor in a cohort sampled during active COVID-19.

This chain uses TRBV5-6 with TRBJ1-1; D remains unclear. Looked up from germline, CDR1 is SGHDT and CDR2 is YYEEEE. CDR3 length: 13 amino acids. Trimming removed 2 bases from V and 4 bases from J, with 9 bases in between. The CDR3 region is CASSLEGSTEAFF. In nucleotides, the CDR3 is TGTGCCAGCAGCTTAGAGGGATCCACTGAAGCTTTCTTT.

The chain has TRBV6-5 and TRBJ1-1; TRBD1 is a possible D gene (5 bases). Trimming left V 7 bases short and J 1 base short, with 16 bases between. The V gene's germline CDR1 is MNHEY and CDR2 SVGAGI. The CDR3 length is 15 residues. As DNA, the CDR3 is TGTGCCAGCATCCCCAGGTCGACAGCGAACACTGAAGCTTTCTTT. Its translation: CASIPRSTANTEAFF.

J is TRBJ1-1 and V is TRBV7-2; unclear D gene. V was shortened by 5 bases and J by 0 bases, with 10 bases between the two germline ends. Germline CDR1 reads SGHTA; CDR2 reads FQGNSA. CDR3 length: 14 amino acids. The CDR3 spells CASSPAGMNTEAFF. The CDR3 bases are TGTGCCAGCAGCCCCGCGGGGATGAACACTGAAGCTTTCTTT.

The chain is built from TRBV7-8 and TRBJ1-4; the D is unclear. The ends were cut back, 3 bases at V and 3 bases at J, with 11 bases in the middle. CDR3 size: 15 residues. Germline-derived CDR1 and CDR2 are SGHVS and FQNEAQ. CDR3: CASSFFPGSNEKLFF. The CDR3 region has the DNA TGTGCCAGCAGCTTTTTTCCGGGATCTAATGAAAAACTGTTTTTT.

CDR3: CASSSGQGPGNTIYF. The CDR3 bases are TGCGCCAGCAGCTCGGGACAGGGCCCTGGAAACACCATATATTTT. The V gene is TRBV4-1, the J gene TRBJ1-3, with 9 bases matching TRBD1. With 5 bases clipped from V and 2 bases from J, the junction kept 4 bases outside the gene matches. Germline V gives CDR1 MGHRA, CDR2 YSYEKL. The CDR3 runs to 15 residues.

The rearrangement joins TRBV28 to TRBJ2-7; the match to TRBD2 covers 8 bases. The CDR3 has 14 amino acids. Germline lookup yields CDR1 MDHEN and CDR2 SYDVKM. V trimming: 3 bases; J trimming: 7 bases; junction bases outside the gene matches: 8. CDR3 coding DNA: TGTGCCAGCAGTTTTAGCGGGGCCTTGGGGGAGCAGTACTTC. This encodes CASSFSGALGEQYF.

The CDR3 DNA reads as TGTGCCAGCAGCGTTAGTTCCCCGGGAGAGCAGTACTTC. It codes for CASSVSSPGEQYF. This rearrangement joins TRBV6-2 or TRBV6-3 to TRBJ2-7, with D possibly TRBD2 on 5 matching bases. Looked up from germline, CDR1 is MNHEY and CDR2 is SVGEGT. The CDR3 length is 13 residues. V gave up 6 bases and J gave up 7 bases, with 16 bases separating them.

The gene calls are TRBV27 and TRBJ1-5; D ambiguous. Per germline, CDR1 MNHEY and CDR2 SMNVEV (reference sequence). The CDR3 runs to 16 residues. The V gene lost 8 bases and the J gene lost 4 bases, with 21 bases spanning the gap. The CDR3 DNA follows: TGTGCCAGCCAGCTTCTCGGGCGCTCGGGGAATCAGCCCCAGCATTTT. Translating gives CASQLLGRSGNQPQHF.

V gene TRBV25-1 combines with J gene TRBJ1-2, with TRBD1 as a possible D gene (6 bases). CDR3 length: 16 residues. The germline CDR1 and CDR2 sequences are MGHDK and SYGVNS. V was trimmed by 1 base and J by 2 bases, leaving 14 bases between them. The CDR3 reads CASSELGDTLNYGYTF. The DNA of the CDR3 is TGTGCCAGCAGTGAATTGGGGGACACGCTGAACTATGGCTACACCTTC.

CDR3 sequence reads: CASSLLWRAGSAEAFF. The DNA for the CDR3 is TGTGCCAGCAGCCTCCTGTGGAGGGCAGGATCAGCTGAAGCTTTCTTT. V usage is TRBV4-2 and J usage is TRBJ1-1; the D is unclear. Germline lookup yields CDR1 LGHNA and CDR2 YNFKEQ. This CDR3 contains 16 residues. The V and J ends lost 4 bases and 6 bases respectively, with 21 bases between them.

The gene calls are TRBV30 and TRBJ1-6; D is unclear. Germline V lookup: CDR1 GTSNPN, CDR2 SVGIG (reference sequence). V was shortened by 4 bases and J by 0 bases, with 7 bases between the two germline ends. CDR3 length: 14 amino acids. In DNA, the CDR3 is TGTGCCTGGACACCGAGCTCCTATAATTCACCCCTCCACTTT. This encodes CAWTPSSYNSPLHF.

The gene calls are TRBV6-5 and TRBJ1-2; a possible D gene is TRBD1 (6 bases). The CDR3 is 13 residues long. V was clipped by 0 bases and J by 7 bases, with 9 bases between them. The germline V gene has CDR1 MNHEY and CDR2 SVGAGI. The CDR3 DNA reads as TGTGCCAGCAGTTACTCGGACAGTTCTGGCTACACCTTC. Translated: CASSYSDSSGYTF.

Only one count was recorded for this clone. This rearrangement joins TRBV4-1 to TRBJ2-3; TRBD1 is a possible D gene (6 bases). Deletions cut 1 base from V and 3 bases from J, with 17 bases between. The CDR3 spans 17 residues. Per the germline V gene, CDR1 is MGHRA and CDR2 is YSYEKL. CDR3 sequence reads: CASSQADRPLRTDTQYF. In DNA, the CDR3 is TGCGCCAGCAGCCAAGCTGACAGGCCCCTTCGGACAGATACGCAGTATTTT.

V gene TRBV4-3 combines with J gene TRBJ1-4; 9 positions match TRBD1. This CDR3 is 19 amino acids long. Trimming at V came to 0 bases and at J to 6 bases, leaving 14 bases not matched to a gene. Per the germline V gene, CDR1 is LGHNA and CDR2 is YSLEER. CDR3 residues: CASSQDLRGQGNQDEKLFF. The CDR3 nucleotides are TGCGCCAGCAGCCAAGATTTAAGAGGACAGGGGAATCAAGATGAAAAACTGTTTTTT.

In its sample, this clone was seen a few times. The chain couples TRBV7-3 to TRBJ2-1; TRBD2 matches 7 bases. V lost 2 bases to trimming and J lost 4 bases; unmatched junction nucleotides: 5. CDR1 and CDR2 (germline): SGHTA, FQGTGA. CDR3 size: 15 residues. The CDR3 loop reads CASSLLAGAYNEQFF. Written as DNA, the CDR3 is TGTGCCAGCAGCTTATTGGCGGGAGCATACAATGAGCAGTTCTTC.

This clone was seen once. The rearrangement joins TRBV7-6 to TRBJ2-6, with unresolved D. Trimming shortened V by 4 bases and J by 0 bases, and 7 bases separated the two germline ends. The CDR3 spans 15 residues. Germline assignment: CDR1 SGHVS and CDR2 FNYEAQ. CDR3 bases: TGTGCCAGCAGCTATGGGCGCTCTGGGGCCAACGTCCTGACTTTC. Encoded protein: CASSYGRSGANVLTF.

The CDR3 loop is CASSYGSGRDYEQYF. The DNA of the CDR3 is TGTGCCAGCAGTTACGGAAGCGGGAGAGACTACGAGCAGTACTTC. The chain uses TRBV6-5 and TRBJ2-7; TRBD2 matches 8 bases. CDR1 is MNHEY and CDR2 is SVGAGI in the germline V gene. The CDR3 has 15 amino acids. J gave up 3 bases and V 2 bases, and 6 bases lay outside the gene matches.

This clone was picked up a small number of times. The V and J genes are TRBV14 and TRBJ1-6, with a tentative D call TRBD1 (5 bases). The CDR3 sequence is 13 residues long. V lost 4 bases and J lost 6, with 7 bases in between. Germline CDR1 reads SGHDN; CDR2 reads FVKESK. For the CDR3, the DNA is TGTGCCAGCAGCCGGGACTTTAATTCACCCCTCCACTTT. It encodes CASSRDFNSPLHF.